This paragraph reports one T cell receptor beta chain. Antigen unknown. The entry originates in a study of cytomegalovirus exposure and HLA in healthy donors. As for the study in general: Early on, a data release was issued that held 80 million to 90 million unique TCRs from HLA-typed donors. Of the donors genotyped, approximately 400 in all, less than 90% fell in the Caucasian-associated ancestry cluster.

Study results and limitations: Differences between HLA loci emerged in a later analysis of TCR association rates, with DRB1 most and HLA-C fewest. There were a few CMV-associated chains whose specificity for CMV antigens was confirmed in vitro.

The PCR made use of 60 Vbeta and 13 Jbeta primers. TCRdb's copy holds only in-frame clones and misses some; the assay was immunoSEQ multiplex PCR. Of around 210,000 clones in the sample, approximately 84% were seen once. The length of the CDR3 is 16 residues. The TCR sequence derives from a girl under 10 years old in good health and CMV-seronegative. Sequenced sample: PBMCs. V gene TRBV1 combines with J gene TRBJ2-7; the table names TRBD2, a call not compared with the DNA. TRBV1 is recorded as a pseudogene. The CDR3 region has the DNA TGCACCAGCAGCCAAGACTTAGCGGGGGGGCCCTACGAGCAGTACTTC. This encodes CTSSQDLAGGPYEQYF.